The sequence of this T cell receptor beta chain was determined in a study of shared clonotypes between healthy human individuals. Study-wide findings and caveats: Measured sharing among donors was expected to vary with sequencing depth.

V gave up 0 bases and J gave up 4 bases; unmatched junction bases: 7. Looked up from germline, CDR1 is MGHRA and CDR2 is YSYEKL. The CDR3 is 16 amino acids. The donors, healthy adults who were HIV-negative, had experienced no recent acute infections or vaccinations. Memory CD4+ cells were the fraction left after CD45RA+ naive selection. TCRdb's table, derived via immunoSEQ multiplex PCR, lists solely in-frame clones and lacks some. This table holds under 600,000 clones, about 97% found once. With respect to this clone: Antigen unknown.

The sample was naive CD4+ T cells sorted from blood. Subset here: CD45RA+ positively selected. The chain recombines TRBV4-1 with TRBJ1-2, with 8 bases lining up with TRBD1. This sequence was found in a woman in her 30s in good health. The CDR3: CASSQDGTGYLYGYTF. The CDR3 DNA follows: TGCGCCAGCAGCCAAGATGGGACAGGTTACCTCTATGGCTACACCTTC.